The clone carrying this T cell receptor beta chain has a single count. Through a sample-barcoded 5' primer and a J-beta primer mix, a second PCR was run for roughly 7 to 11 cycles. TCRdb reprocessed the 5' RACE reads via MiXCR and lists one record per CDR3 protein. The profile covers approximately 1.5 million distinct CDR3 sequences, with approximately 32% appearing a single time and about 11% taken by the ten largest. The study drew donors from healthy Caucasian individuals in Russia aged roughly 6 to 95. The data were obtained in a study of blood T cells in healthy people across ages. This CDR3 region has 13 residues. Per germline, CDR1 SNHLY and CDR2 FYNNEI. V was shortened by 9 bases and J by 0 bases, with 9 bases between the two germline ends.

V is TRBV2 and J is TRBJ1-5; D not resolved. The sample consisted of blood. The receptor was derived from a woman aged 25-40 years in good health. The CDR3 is CASGDYSNQPQHF. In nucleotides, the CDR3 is TGTGCCAGTGGCGACTATAGCAATCAGCCCCAGCATTTT.